These T cell receptor beta chains were read from a single sample in a study of siplizumab effects on memory and regulatory T cells. Sequenced by immunoSEQ multiplex PCR; TCRdb stores in-frame clones only, minus some. This table has about 72,000 clones, roughly nine tenths appearing once. The sample comprised CD8+ T cells sorted from blood. Source of these receptors: a human donor in good health. The CDR3 runs from the conserved cysteine through the conserved F or W. D genes are given only for firm matches. Clone size appears in some rows only: once, few, many, or a class for an expanded clone.

clone_size: -
v_call: TRBV2
d_call: -
j_call: TRBJ2-6
cdr3_aa: CASSTLLRGISSGANVLTF
cdr3_nt: TGTGCCAGCAGTACACTTTTACGGGGGATAAGCTCTGGGGCCAACGTCCTGACTTTC

clone_size: -
v_call: TRBV5-4
d_call: -
j_call: TRBJ1-1
cdr3_aa: CASSLDGLNTEAFF
cdr3_nt: TGTGCCAGCAGCTTGGACGGATTGAACACTGAAGCTTTCTTT

clone_size: -
v_call: TRBV14
d_call: TRBD1
j_call: TRBJ2-7
cdr3_aa: CASSRPGGHEQYF
cdr3_nt: TGTGCCAGCAGCAGACCAGGGGGCCACGAGCAGTACTTC

clone_size: -
v_call: TRBV6-5
d_call: -
j_call: TRBJ2-7
cdr3_aa: CASSYSRDYEQYF
cdr3_nt: TGTGCCAGCAGTTACTCGAGGGATTACGAGCAGTACTTC

clone_size: -
v_call: TRBV29-1
d_call: -
j_call: TRBJ1-1
cdr3_aa: CSVEPRDPRRGTEAFF
cdr3_nt: TGCAGCGTTGAGCCCCGGGACCCACGAAGGGGTACTGAAGCTTTCTTT

clone_size: -
v_call: TRBV7-2
d_call: TRBD2
j_call: TRBJ2-1
cdr3_aa: CASSFTMGTSPEQFF
cdr3_nt: TGTGCCAGCAGCTTTACTATGGGGACTAGTCCTGAGCAGTTCTTC

clone_size: -
v_call: TRBV5-6
d_call: -
j_call: TRBJ2-1
cdr3_aa: CASSLFEGGGNEQFF
cdr3_nt: TGTGCCAGCAGCTTGTTTGAGGGGGGAGGCAATGAGCAGTTCTTC

clone_size: -
v_call: TRBV6-5
d_call: -
j_call: TRBJ2-4
cdr3_aa: CASTWDGIQYF
cdr3_nt: TGTGCCAGCACCTGGGACGGGATTCAGTACTTC

clone_size: once
v_call: TRBV6-6
d_call: -
j_call: TRBJ1-5
cdr3_aa: CASSYIVGNQPQHF
cdr3_nt: TGTGCCAGCAGTTACATTGTAGGAAATCAGCCCCAGCATTTT

clone_size: once
v_call: TRBV14
d_call: -
j_call: TRBJ2-1
cdr3_aa: CASSQDGAFYNEQFF
cdr3_nt: TGTGCCAGCAGCCAAGACGGGGCCTTTTACAATGAGCAGTTCTTC

clone_size: once
v_call: TRBV7-2
d_call: TRBD2
j_call: TRBJ2-3
cdr3_aa: CASSKREGWGTDTQYF
cdr3_nt: TGTGCCAGCAGCAAACGGGAGGGGTGGGGGACAGATACGCAGTATTTT

clone_size: -
v_call: TRBV7-9
d_call: -
j_call: TRBJ2-7
cdr3_aa: CASRGPYDEQYF
cdr3_nt: TGTGCCAGCAGGGGACCTTACGACGAGCAGTACTTC

clone_size: -
v_call: TRBV28
d_call: -
j_call: TRBJ2-7
cdr3_aa: CASRSRGGQVEVLRYEQYF
cdr3_nt: TGTGCCAGCAGATCTAGGGGAGGACAGGTGGAAGTCCTCCGCTACGAGCAGTACTTC

clone_size: -
v_call: TRBV6-1
d_call: -
j_call: TRBJ2-3
cdr3_aa: CASSEGPGGAPRSDTQYF
cdr3_nt: TGTGCCAGCAGTGAGGGCCCCGGCGGGGCGCCACGGTCGGATACGCAGTATTTT

clone_size: -
v_call: TRBV29-1
d_call: -
j_call: TRBJ2-4
cdr3_aa: CSVDGGVAKNIQYF
cdr3_nt: TGCAGCGTTGACGGCGGTGTAGCCAAAAACATTCAGTACTTC

clone_size: -
v_call: TRBV5-6
d_call: TRBD1
j_call: TRBJ1-1
cdr3_aa: CATTPQGAWTEAFF
cdr3_nt: TGTGCCACCACCCCCCAGGGGGCTTGGACTGAAGCTTTCTTT

clone_size: -
v_call: TRBV19
d_call: TRBD2
j_call: TRBJ2-1
cdr3_aa: CASSILAGGNNEQFF
cdr3_nt: TGTGCCAGTAGTATCTTAGCGGGTGGAAACAATGAGCAGTTCTTC

clone_size: -
v_call: TRBV7-9
d_call: -
j_call: TRBJ2-2
cdr3_aa: CASSFIQGPNTGELFF
cdr3_nt: TGTGCCAGCAGCTTTATCCAGGGCCCGAACACCGGGGAGCTGTTTTTT

clone_size: -
v_call: TRBV6-4
d_call: -
j_call: TRBJ2-3
cdr3_aa: CASSDSIGWDTDTQYF
cdr3_nt: TGTGCCAGCAGTGACTCGATAGGGTGGGACACAGATACGCAGTATTTT

clone_size: -
v_call: TRBV14
d_call: -
j_call: TRBJ1-5
cdr3_aa: CASSRGQPIIVQPQHF
cdr3_nt: TGTGCCAGCAGCCGCGGACAGCCTATCATAGTCCAGCCCCAGCATTTT

clone_size: -
v_call: TRBV27
d_call: TRBD2
j_call: TRBJ2-5
cdr3_aa: CASSFDSGDQETQYF
cdr3_nt: TGTGCCAGCAGTTTTGATAGCGGGGACCAAGAGACCCAGTACTTC

clone_size: -
v_call: TRBV4-2
d_call: TRBD2
j_call: TRBJ2-7
cdr3_aa: CASSQGLAGLEQYF
cdr3_nt: TGTGCCAGCAGCCAGGGACTAGCGGGGCTCGAGCAGTACTTC

clone_size: -
v_call: TRBV7-9
d_call: TRBD1
j_call: TRBJ2-3
cdr3_aa: CASSSPIDRDRSTDTQYF
cdr3_nt: TGTGCCAGCAGCTCTCCTATTGACAGGGACCGGAGCACAGATACGCAGTATTTT

clone_size: -
v_call: TRBV27
d_call: TRBD1
j_call: TRBJ1-1
cdr3_aa: CASRMTGSFMNTEAFF
cdr3_nt: TGTGCCAGCAGGATGACAGGGTCTTTTATGAACACTGAAGCTTTCTTT

clone_size: -
v_call: TRBV15
d_call: -
j_call: TRBJ2-1
cdr3_aa: CATSLPGGHMPEQFF
cdr3_nt: TGTGCCACCAGCCTACCGGGGGGCCATATGCCTGAGCAGTTCTTC

clone_size: -
v_call: TRBV6-6
d_call: -
j_call: TRBJ2-2
cdr3_aa: CASSPYTGELFF
cdr3_nt: TGTGCCAGCAGTCCATACACCGGGGAGCTGTTTTTT

clone_size: -
v_call: TRBV5-4
d_call: TRBD1
j_call: TRBJ1-5
cdr3_aa: CASSLGKKGTAFYSNQPQHF
cdr3_nt: TGTGCCAGCAGCTTAGGAAAAAAAGGGACAGCATTTTATAGCAATCAGCCCCAGCATTTT

clone_size: -
v_call: TRBV29-1
d_call: -
j_call: TRBJ2-7
cdr3_aa: CSVTGTIRFPYEQYF
cdr3_nt: TGCAGCGTGACAGGGACTATTCGATTTCCCTACGAGCAGTACTTC

clone_size: medium-sized
v_call: TRBV9
d_call: TRBD1
j_call: TRBJ2-7
cdr3_aa: CASSLTDRSSYEQYF
cdr3_nt: TGTGCCAGCAGCCTAACGGACAGGTCCTCCTACGAGCAGTACTTC

clone_size: -
v_call: TRBV7-9
d_call: -
j_call: TRBJ1-1
cdr3_aa: CASSFRNTEAFF
cdr3_nt: TGTGCCAGCAGTTTTCGGAACACTGAAGCTTTCTTT

clone_size: -
v_call: TRBV10-1
d_call: -
j_call: TRBJ1-5
cdr3_aa: CASSEFQGGLDNQPQHF
cdr3_nt: TGCGCCAGCAGTGAGTTCCAGGGAGGTTTAGACAATCAGCCCCAGCATTTT

clone_size: -
v_call: TRBV27
d_call: -
j_call: TRBJ1-1
cdr3_aa: CASSWGSGTEAFF
cdr3_nt: TGTGCCAGCAGTTGGGGCAGCGGCACTGAAGCTTTCTTT

clone_size: -
v_call: TRBV19
d_call: TRBD1
j_call: TRBJ1-5
cdr3_aa: CASSFGTGMNQPQHF
cdr3_nt: TGTGCCAGTAGTTTCGGGACAGGGATGAATCAGCCCCAGCATTTT

clone_size: -
v_call: TRBV27
d_call: -
j_call: TRBJ2-7
cdr3_aa: CASSLGGHYEQYF
cdr3_nt: TGTGCCAGCAGTTTAGGTGGCCACTACGAGCAGTACTTC

clone_size: once
v_call: TRBV9
d_call: TRBD1
j_call: TRBJ1-6
cdr3_aa: CASSVGTGKLHF
cdr3_nt: TGTGCCAGCAGCGTAGGGACAGGGAAGCTCCACTTT

clone_size: -
v_call: TRBV21-1
d_call: -
j_call: TRBJ1-4
cdr3_aa: CASRGCCGVRRGEKLFF
cdr3_nt: TGTGCCAGCAGGGGGTGTTGCGGGGTCCGAAGGGGAGAAAAACTGTTTTTT

clone_size: -
v_call: TRBV19
d_call: -
j_call: TRBJ1-1
cdr3_aa: CASSIATGTEAFF
cdr3_nt: TGTGCCAGTAGTATAGCCACGGGCACTGAAGCTTTCTTT

clone_size: -
v_call: TRBV5-6
d_call: -
j_call: TRBJ1-1
cdr3_aa: CASSASGLNTEAFF
cdr3_nt: TGTGCCAGCAGCGCCTCGGGCCTGAACACTGAAGCTTTCTTT

clone_size: -
v_call: TRBV5-6
d_call: TRBD1
j_call: TRBJ2-7
cdr3_aa: CASSFGTGDYEQYF
cdr3_nt: TGTGCCAGCAGCTTCGGGACAGGGGACTACGAGCAGTACTTC

clone_size: -
v_call: TRBV5-8
d_call: -
j_call: TRBJ2-1
cdr3_aa: CASSFSRVEQFF
cdr3_nt: TGTGCCAGCAGCTTTAGCAGGGTTGAGCAGTTCTTC

clone_size: -
v_call: TRBV6-5
d_call: -
j_call: TRBJ2-2
cdr3_aa: CASSYNRGELFF
cdr3_nt: TGTGCCAGCAGTTATAATCGGGGGGAGCTGTTTTTT

clone_size: -
v_call: TRBV6-6
d_call: TRBD1
j_call: TRBJ2-7
cdr3_aa: CASSLLPGQNEQYF
cdr3_nt: TGTGCCAGCAGCCTCCTTCCGGGACAGAACGAGCAGTACTTC

clone_size: few
v_call: TRBV4-1
d_call: -
j_call: TRBJ2-7
cdr3_aa: CASSRVEGAYEQYF
cdr3_nt: TGCGCCAGCAGCAGGGTAGAGGGGGCCTACGAGCAGTACTTC

clone_size: -
v_call: TRBV19
d_call: -
j_call: TRBJ2-7
cdr3_aa: CASSIQPAYEQYF
cdr3_nt: TGTGCCAGTAGTATACAGCCAGCCTACGAGCAGTACTTC

clone_size: -
v_call: TRBV19
d_call: -
j_call: TRBJ1-2
cdr3_aa: CASSPGGARYGYTF
cdr3_nt: TGTGCCAGTAGTCCCGGGGGGGCGAGGTATGGCTACACCTTC

clone_size: -
v_call: TRBV4-3
d_call: -
j_call: TRBJ2-3
cdr3_aa: CASSQEDTQYF
cdr3_nt: TGCGCCAGCAGCCAAGAAGATACGCAGTATTTT

clone_size: -
v_call: TRBV4-1
d_call: TRBD1
j_call: TRBJ2-3
cdr3_aa: CASSQDNRGNADTQYF
cdr3_nt: TGCGCCAGCAGCCAAGATAACAGGGGAAACGCAGATACGCAGTATTTT

clone_size: -
v_call: TRBV11-2
d_call: -
j_call: TRBJ2-4
cdr3_aa: CASSPLSRSLAKNIQYF
cdr3_nt: TGTGCCAGCAGCCCCCTGTCCAGGTCACTAGCCAAAAACATTCAGTACTTC

clone_size: once
v_call: TRBV11-2
d_call: -
j_call: TRBJ2-2
cdr3_aa: CASSLELSGDAGELFF
cdr3_nt: TGTGCCAGCAGCTTAGAGTTGTCGGGGGATGCCGGGGAGCTGTTTTTT